These T cell receptor beta chains were read from a single sample in a study of T cell changes during pregnancy in multiple sclerosis. Sequencing was performed with immunoSEQ multiplex PCR; in TCRdb, only in-frame clones are kept and a portion is missing. The data hold 60,000 or so clones, with around 90% observed a single time. The source material was peripheral blood, sampled in the second trimester of pregnancy. Receptors originate from a female donor in good health, enrolled as a control in a pregnancy study. CDR3s include the opening cysteine and the closing phenylalanine or tryptophan. D genes are given only for firm matches. Expanded clones are given a class, and other clones once, few, many or no size at all.

>TRBV9|TRBJ1-2|NA|NA|15
CASSEAGATRDGYTF
TGTGCCAGCAGCGAGGCGGGGGCGACCCGTGATGGCTACACCTTC
>TRBV5-5|TRBJ2-1|TRBD2|NA|17
CASSRWWGGKKYNEQFF
TGTGCCAGCAGCCGCTGGTGGGGAGGGAAGAAATACAATGAGCAGTTCTTC
>TRBV5-1|TRBJ2-1|NA|NA|13
CASSSGQTIEQFF
TGCGCCAGCAGCTCCGGACAGACAATCGAGCAGTTCTTC
>TRBV13|TRBJ1-2|NA|NA|14
CASSLGAGLYGYTF
TGTGCCAGCAGCTTAGGAGCAGGGCTCTATGGCTACACCTTC
>TRBV29-1|TRBJ1-2|TRBD1|NA|14
CSVPGTGSGDGYTF
TGCAGCGTTCCCGGGACAGGGTCAGGTGATGGCTACACCTTC
>TRBV7-6|TRBJ2-3|NA|NA|14
CASSLATSTDTQYF
TGTGCCAGCAGCTTAGCGACTAGCACAGATACGCAGTATTTT
>TRBV30|TRBJ1-2|NA|NA|12
CAWRTGNYGYTF
TGTGCCTGGAGGACGGGAAACTATGGCTACACCTTC
>TRBV2|TRBJ2-7|NA|once|12
CASSEGGYEQYF
TGTGCCAGCAGTGAAGGCGGCTACGAGCAGTACTTC
>TRBV29-1|TRBJ2-3|TRBD2|NA|19
CSVTYSGRLSGIDTDTQYF
TGCAGCGTCACCTATAGCGGGCGGCTTTCGGGAATAGACACAGATACGCAGTATTTT
>TRBV6-4|TRBJ2-1|NA|NA|15
CASSVDRLMGNEQFF
TGTGCCAGCAGCGTAGACAGGTTAATGGGCAATGAGCAGTTCTTC
>TRBV6-1|TRBJ2-7|TRBD1|NA|13
CASNRDSLYEQYF
TGTGCCAGCAACAGGGACAGCCTGTACGAGCAGTACTTC
>TRBV10-1|TRBJ2-5|TRBD2|once|18
CASSESLAGTPEQETQYF
TGCGCCAGCAGTGAGTCCCTAGCGGGGACTCCCGAACAAGAGACCCAGTACTTC
>TRBV5-4|TRBJ1-2|NA|NA|12
CASSLAGQEGTF
TGTGCCAGCAGCTTGGCAGGGCAGGAAGGCACCTTC
>TRBV14|TRBJ1-1|TRBD1|once|17
CASSQTGEGYSSWGAFF
TGTGCCAGCAGCCAAACAGGGGAAGGGTATAGTTCTTGGGGAGCTTTCTTT
>TRBV27|TRBJ2-1|TRBD2|NA|14
CASSSGLAGVEQFF
TGTGCCAGCAGCTCTGGACTAGCGGGAGTTGAGCAGTTCTTC
>TRBV19|TRBJ2-7|TRBD2|NA|15
CASSPAGTSGAEQYF
TGTGCCAGTAGTCCGGCCGGGACTAGTGGGGCCGAGCAGTACTTC
>TRBV6-5|TRBJ1-2|NA|NA|11
CATSGVGGYTF
TGTGCCACCTCAGGGGTCGGCGGCTACACCTTC